The T cell receptor beta chain described here comes from a study of response to subunit inactivated influenza vaccine. TCRdb re-analysed the RT-PCR reads in MiXCR, keeping a single row per CDR3 protein. This table holds about 780,000 distinct CDR3 sequences, 15% to 20% found once. The germline V gene has CDR1 SGHRS and CDR2 YFSETQ. V was clipped by 7 bases and J by 1 base, with 20 bases between them. The CDR3 consists of 16 residues. The sequences come from PBMCs from blood, collected about 5 days after vaccination. The TCR comes from a man aged 45-60 years who received an inactivated influenza vaccine. V and J are TRBV5-1 and TRBJ1-1; TRBD1 might be the D (5 bases). The CDR3 reads CASALTYRSENTEAFF. For the CDR3, the DNA is TGCGCCAGCGCTTTAACATACAGGTCGGAGAACACTGAAGCTTTCTTT.